This note documents a single T cell receptor beta chain sequence. The antigen is not known. Germline V gives CDR1 SGHDN, CDR2 FVKESK. V dropped 3 bases and J dropped 13; count of bases not matched to a gene: 10. The CDR3 covers 15 residues. This entry is derived from a study of identifying expanded T cells in peripheral blood. During the collection period, no donor immune events like infections were recorded. Whole-study results and caveats: Clone count variance between roughly two-week samples rose with total template count. Differentially abundant clones: about 1.2 between replicates, about 17 at around 15 days, under 25 at four.

The assay was immunoSEQ multiplex PCR, and TCRdb's table has in-frame clones only and misses some. The table records approximately 56,000 clones, around 82% of them present only once. The sequencing sample was made of blood. The clonotype comes from a person aged 18 to 75 in good health. The V call is TRBV14, the J call TRBJ1-6, with 9 bases lining up with TRBD1. DNA for the CDR3: TGTGCCAGCAGCCACCGTACAGGGGGCAGGGGGCCCCTCCACTTT. Encoded protein: CASSHRTGGRGPLHF.